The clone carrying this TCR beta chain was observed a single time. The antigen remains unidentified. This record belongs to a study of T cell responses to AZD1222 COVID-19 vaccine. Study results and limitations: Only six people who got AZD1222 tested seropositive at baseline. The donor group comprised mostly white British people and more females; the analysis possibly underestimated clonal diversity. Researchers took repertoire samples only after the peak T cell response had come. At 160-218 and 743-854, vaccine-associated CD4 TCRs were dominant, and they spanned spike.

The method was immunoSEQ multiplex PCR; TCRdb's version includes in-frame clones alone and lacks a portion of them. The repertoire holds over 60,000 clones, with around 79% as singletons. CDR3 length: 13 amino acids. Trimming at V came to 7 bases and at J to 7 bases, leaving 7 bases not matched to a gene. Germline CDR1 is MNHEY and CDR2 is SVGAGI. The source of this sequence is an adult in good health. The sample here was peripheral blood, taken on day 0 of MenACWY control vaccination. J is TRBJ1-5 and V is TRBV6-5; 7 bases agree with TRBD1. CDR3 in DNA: TGTGCCAGCACGGCAGGGGGATTACAGCCCCAGCATTTT. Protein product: CASTAGGLQPQHF.